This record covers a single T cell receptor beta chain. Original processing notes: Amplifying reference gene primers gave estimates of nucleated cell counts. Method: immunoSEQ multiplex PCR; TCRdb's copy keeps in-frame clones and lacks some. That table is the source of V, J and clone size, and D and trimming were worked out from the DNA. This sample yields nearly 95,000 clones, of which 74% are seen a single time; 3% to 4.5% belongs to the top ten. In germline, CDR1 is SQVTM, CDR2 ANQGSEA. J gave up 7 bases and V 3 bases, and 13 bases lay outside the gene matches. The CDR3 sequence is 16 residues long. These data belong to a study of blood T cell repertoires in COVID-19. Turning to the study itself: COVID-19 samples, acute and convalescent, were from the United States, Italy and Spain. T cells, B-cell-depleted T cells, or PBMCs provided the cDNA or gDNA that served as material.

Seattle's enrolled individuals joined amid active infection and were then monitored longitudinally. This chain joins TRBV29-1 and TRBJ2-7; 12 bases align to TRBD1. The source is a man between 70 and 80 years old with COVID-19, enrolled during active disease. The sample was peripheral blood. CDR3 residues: CSVEGGTGGELREQYF. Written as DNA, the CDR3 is TGCAGCGTTGAGGGGGGGACAGGGGGCGAGCTTCGTGAGCAGTACTTC.